Sequencing of this TCR beta chain was carried out in a study of siplizumab effects on memory and regulatory T cells (dated by TCRdb to between 2018 and 2021). With regard to the full study: The effect of the anti-CD2 antibody siplizumab on alloreactive T-cell subsets was examined in allogeneic mixed lymphocyte reactions constructed from human PBMCs. Points the paper makes about the study in general: The cumulative frequency of alloreactive sequences that could be traced back to unstimulated CD4+ memory T cells was significantly reduced by siplizumab. Whether proliferating Tregs from siplizumab cultures actually had suppressive function was not functionally confirmed. For roughly 75-97% of proliferating CD4+ or CD8+ clones, no naive or memory phenotype could be assigned. Among mappable alloreactive CD4+ clones, the Treg-derived fraction averaged around 70% with siplizumab versus 25% to 30% in control reactions. Greater diversity appeared to be present in unstimulated naive T cells than in memory T cells, and a substantial contribution to the alloresponse seemed to be made by naive cells. Sequences below about 10^-5 frequency were poorly captured, so only a minor fraction of alloreactive clones could be mapped to unstimulated subsets.

Reading the germline V gene gives CDR1 SGHRS and CDR2 YFSETQ. The CDR3 holds 14 amino acids from the cysteine to the phenylalanine. The CDR3 DNA has 42 bases and is translated from base 1. A distance of 14 bases separates the germline ends of V and J, which lose 4 bases and 4 bases respectively. The library was produced with the immunoSEQ multiplex PCR assay. Each sample had roughly 100,000 TCR templates assayed by the deep sequencing platform. Genomic DNA extracted from sorted T cells was used for TCRbeta CDR3 sequencing. In the paper's pipeline: The R programming language was used for clonal analysis of TCRbeta CDR3 data. Alloreactive CD4+ and CD8+ clones were defined by comparing unstimulated samples with post-reaction CFSE-low samples. Regulatory or non-regulatory origin of alloreactive CD4+ clones was assigned by matching sequences to the sorted unstimulated Treg and non-Treg repertoires. TCRdb took this table from immuneACCESS and kept in-frame rearrangements with V and J called. Such tables lack part of the clones; where checked against another copy, unresolved V genes explain under half of the gap, and the rest is unexplained. The V and J calls and clone size were taken over from that table, and D and trimming were inferred from the DNA. Recorded for this sample are roughly 100,000 clones; roughly nine tenths of them occurred a single time. In total, the top ten clones hold around 1.1% of the sample.

TCRbeta CDR3 sequencing was performed on sorted unstimulated T cells and on proliferating T cells recovered from mixed lymphocyte reactions. Fresh whole blood from approximately ten HLA-typed healthy donors was used to isolate PBMCs. A note on this clone: No antigen is known for it. No base qualities exist here, and no much larger clone lies one base off it.

The receptor chain draws on TRBV5-1 and TRBJ1-2; the best D guess is TRBD1, with 5 bases matching. The specimen was CD4+ T cells sorted from blood. The receptor was isolated from a human donor in good health. CDR3 loop: CASSQFQGVYGYTF. The DNA is as follows: TGCGCCAGCAGCCAGTTCCAGGGTGTCTATGGCTACACCTTC.